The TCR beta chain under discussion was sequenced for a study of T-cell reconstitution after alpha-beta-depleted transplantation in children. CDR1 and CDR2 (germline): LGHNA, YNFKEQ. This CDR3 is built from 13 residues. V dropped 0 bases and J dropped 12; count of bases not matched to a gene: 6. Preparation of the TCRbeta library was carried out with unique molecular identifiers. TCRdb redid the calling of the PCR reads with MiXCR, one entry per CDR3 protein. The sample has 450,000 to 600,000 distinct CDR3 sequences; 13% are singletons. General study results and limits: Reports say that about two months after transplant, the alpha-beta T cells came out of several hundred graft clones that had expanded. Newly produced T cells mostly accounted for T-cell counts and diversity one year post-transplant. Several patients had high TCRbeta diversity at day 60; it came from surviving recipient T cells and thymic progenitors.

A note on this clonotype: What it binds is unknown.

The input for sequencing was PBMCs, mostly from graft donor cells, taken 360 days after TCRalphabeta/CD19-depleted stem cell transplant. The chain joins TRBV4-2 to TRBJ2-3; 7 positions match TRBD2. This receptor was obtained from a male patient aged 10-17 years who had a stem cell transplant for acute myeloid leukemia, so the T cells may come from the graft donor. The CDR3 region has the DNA TGTGCCAGCAGCCAAGACTCCCTAGCGGCTCAGTATTTT. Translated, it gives CASSQDSLAAQYF.